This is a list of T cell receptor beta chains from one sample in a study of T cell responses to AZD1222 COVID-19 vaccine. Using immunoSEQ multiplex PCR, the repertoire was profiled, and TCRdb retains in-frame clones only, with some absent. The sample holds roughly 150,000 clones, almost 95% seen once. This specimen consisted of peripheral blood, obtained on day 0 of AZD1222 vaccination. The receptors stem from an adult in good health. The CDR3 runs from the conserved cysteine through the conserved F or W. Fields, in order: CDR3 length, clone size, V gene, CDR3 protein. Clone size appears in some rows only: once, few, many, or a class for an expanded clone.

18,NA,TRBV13,CASSPSRARTRDQETQYF
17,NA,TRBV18,CASSPELIGGDNEKLFF
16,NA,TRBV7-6,CASSLGGGSSGNTIYF
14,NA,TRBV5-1,CASSLPGSPDTQYF
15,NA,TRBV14,CASSPRTGIMETQYF
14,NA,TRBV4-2,CASSQVDREAGYTF
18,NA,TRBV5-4,CASSLARTFGSTYNEQFF
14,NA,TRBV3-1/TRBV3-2,CASSQDRDTDTQYF
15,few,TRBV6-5,CASRISPLTSYEQYF
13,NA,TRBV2,CAGSGGAKNIQYF
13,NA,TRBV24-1,CATSSRLAGELFF
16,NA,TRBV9,CASSPPGFSGNEKLFF
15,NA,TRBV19,CASSIRHGTNTEAFF
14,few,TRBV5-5,CASSFGLTTDTQYF
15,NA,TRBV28,CASSASGTASYEQYF
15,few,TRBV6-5,CASRRGGGTYNEQFF
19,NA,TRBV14,CASSLRGPTASNSGNTIYF
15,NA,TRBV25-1,CASSHYESSYNEQFF
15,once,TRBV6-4,CASRPLAGAPYEQYF
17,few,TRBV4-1,CASSQEGGGGSEETQYF
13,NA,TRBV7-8,CASSLDRNTEAFF
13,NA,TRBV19,CASSITGLTEAFF
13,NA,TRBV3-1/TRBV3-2,CASSQDKATEAFF
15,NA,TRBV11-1,CASSFGLAGYGELFF
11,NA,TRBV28,CASSYRETQYF
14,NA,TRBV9,CASSVGDISYEQYF
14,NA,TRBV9,CASSRNLNTGELFF
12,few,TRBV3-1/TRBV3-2,CASQGQLYGYTF
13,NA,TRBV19,CASSGGLNTEAFF
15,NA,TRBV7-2,CASSLVVGVSQPQHF
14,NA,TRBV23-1,CASSNGPSLYGYTF
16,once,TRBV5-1,CASSKEVVAGTDTQYF
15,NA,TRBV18,CASSPGGSGNSPLHF
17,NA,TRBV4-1,CASSQEWGESSYNEQFF
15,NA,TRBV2,CASSEASGSYNEQFF
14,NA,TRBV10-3,CAMQTSGGGDEQFF
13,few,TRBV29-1,CSVAPTGSYEQYF
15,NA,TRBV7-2,CASSLSTGNGNTIYF
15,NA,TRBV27,CASSPVGNSYNEQFF
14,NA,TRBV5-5,CASSPGRANEKLFF
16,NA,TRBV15,CATSRDLGASTYTQYF
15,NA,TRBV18,CASSLRDAVSNEQFF
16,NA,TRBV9,CASSVEAGGLTDTQYF
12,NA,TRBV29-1,CSVELTGHIQYF
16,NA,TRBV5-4,CASSAKTSGARNEQYF
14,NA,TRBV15,CATSRGQGDQPQHF
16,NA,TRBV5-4,CASSRGTGEGLNTQYF
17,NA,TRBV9,CASSRVANTYSTDTQYF
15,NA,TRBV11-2,CASSASPGTGDRVHF
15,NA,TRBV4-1,CASSDMGQRNTEAFF
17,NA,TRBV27,CASSLPRRDISRDTQYF
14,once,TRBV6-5,CASSLQILTDTQYF
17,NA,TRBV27,CASSFIPSGGGTDTQYF
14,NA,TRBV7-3,CASSLLGQGYEQYF